Listed below are T cell receptor beta chains from one sample, sequenced in a study of T cell responses to AZD1222 COVID-19 vaccine. Method: immunoSEQ multiplex PCR; TCRdb's copy keeps in-frame clones and lacks some. The table lists fewer than 180,000 clones, 92% of them singletons. The starting material was peripheral blood, obtained 28 days after the second AZD1222 dose. Source of these receptors: an adult who received the AZD1222 COVID-19 vaccine. CDR3s include the opening cysteine and the closing phenylalanine or tryptophan. Fields, in order: D gene, clone size, V gene, J gene, CDR3 protein, CDR3 DNA. The D gene is left open where the match is weak. The size field is filled for only some rows; it gives once, few, many or a size class.

D: TRBD2
size: NA
V: TRBV10-2
J: TRBJ2-7
CDR3: CASTSGRSSYEQYF
DNA: TGCGCCAGCACTAGCGGGAGGTCCTCCTACGAGCAGTACTTC

D: NA
size: NA
V: TRBV27
J: TRBJ2-3
CDR3: CASSLYPPADTQYF
DNA: TGTGCCAGCAGTTTATATCCTCCGGCAGATACGCAGTATTTT

D: NA
size: NA
V: TRBV7-8
J: TRBJ2-3
CDR3: CASSPGAVPWDTQYF
DNA: TGTGCCAGCAGCCCAGGGGCGGTGCCCTGGGATACGCAGTATTTT

D: NA
size: NA
V: TRBV12-3/TRBV12-4
J: TRBJ2-3
CDR3: CASSNRDTQYF
DNA: TGTGCCAGCAGTAACAGAGATACGCAGTATTTT

D: TRBD1
size: NA
V: TRBV28
J: TRBJ2-5
CDR3: CASSYPGQGWETQYF
DNA: TGTGCCAGCAGTTATCCGGGACAGGGGTGGGAGACCCAGTACTTC

D: TRBD1
size: NA
V: TRBV5-1
J: TRBJ2-5
CDR3: CASSLGQGSQETQYF
DNA: TGCGCCAGCAGCTTGGGACAGGGAAGTCAAGAGACCCAGTACTTC

D: NA
size: NA
V: TRBV28
J: TRBJ1-4
CDR3: CASSSTGLGGEKLFF
DNA: TGTGCCAGCAGTTCAACAGGGTTAGGAGGTGAAAAACTGTTTTTT

D: TRBD1
size: NA
V: TRBV19
J: TRBJ2-1
CDR3: CASMATGESYNEQFF
DNA: TGTGCCAGTATGGCCACAGGGGAATCATACAATGAGCAGTTCTTC

D: NA
size: NA
V: TRBV6-5
J: TRBJ2-1
CDR3: CASSLAGISYNEQFF
DNA: TGTGCCAGCAGTTTGGCGGGAATCTCCTACAATGAGCAGTTCTTC

D: NA
size: NA
V: TRBV5-1
J: TRBJ2-5
CDR3: CASSLGVLSAFEEETQYF
DNA: TGCGCCAGCAGCTTGGGGGTGTTATCTGCGTTCGAAGAAGAGACCCAGTACTTC

D: NA
size: NA
V: TRBV30
J: TRBJ2-7
CDR3: CAWSAKGLDEQYF
DNA: TGTGCCTGGAGTGCGAAGGGCCTCGACGAGCAGTACTTC

D: NA
size: NA
V: TRBV28
J: TRBJ2-2
CDR3: CASSSGTGELFF
DNA: TGTGCCAGCAGTTCCGGGACCGGGGAGCTGTTTTTT

D: NA
size: few
V: TRBV7-2
J: TRBJ2-1
CDR3: CASMNKGVHNEQFF
DNA: TGTGCCAGCATGAACAAGGGGGTCCACAATGAGCAGTTCTTC

D: NA
size: NA
V: TRBV7-9
J: TRBJ1-1
CDR3: CASSFGGASTEAFF
DNA: TGTGCCAGCAGCTTCGGGGGGGCTTCCACTGAAGCTTTCTTT

D: NA
size: NA
V: TRBV6-5
J: TRBJ2-1
CDR3: CASDSSEASNEQFF
DNA: TGTGCCAGCGATTCATCCGAAGCAAGCAATGAGCAGTTCTTC

D: NA
size: NA
V: TRBV28
J: TRBJ1-1
CDR3: CASRPPGGMNTEAFF
DNA: TGTGCCAGCAGACCTCCGGGGGGGATGAACACTGAAGCTTTCTTT

D: TRBD2
size: NA
V: TRBV4-2
J: TRBJ2-1
CDR3: CASSQYSLRLADNEQFF
DNA: TGTGCCAGCAGCCAATACAGCCTGCGGCTAGCGGACAATGAGCAGTTCTTC

D: TRBD2
size: once
V: TRBV6-2/TRBV6-3
J: TRBJ2-4
CDR3: CASSFELAGGSNIQYF
DNA: TGTGCCAGCAGTTTCGAACTAGCGGGAGGGAGCAACATTCAGTACTTC

D: NA
size: NA
V: TRBV7-2
J: TRBJ1-2
CDR3: CASSLASRPSNYGYTF
DNA: TGTGCCAGCAGCTTAGCGTCCAGGCCTTCTAACTATGGCTACACCTTC

D: NA
size: NA
V: TRBV24-1
J: TRBJ2-1
CDR3: CATSDSLARQASYNEQFF
DNA: TGTGCCACCAGTGATTCTCTAGCGAGACAAGCCTCCTACAATGAGCAGTTCTTC

D: TRBD2
size: NA
V: TRBV7-3
J: TRBJ2-1
CDR3: CASSSGASGRAAFF
DNA: TGTGCCAGCAGCTCTGGGGCTAGCGGGAGGGCCGCGTTCTTC

D: NA
size: NA
V: TRBV4-3
J: TRBJ2-7
CDR3: CASSVSSGTPSYEQYF
DNA: TGCGCCAGCAGCGTAAGCTCCGGGACTCCCTCCTACGAGCAGTACTTC

D: NA
size: NA
V: TRBV11-2
J: TRBJ1-2
CDR3: CASSLGVGSGRGGYTF
DNA: TGTGCCAGCAGCTTAGGAGTTGGTTCAGGGAGAGGTGGCTACACCTTC

D: NA
size: NA
V: TRBV24-1
J: TRBJ2-1
CDR3: CATSDLGRSSYNEQFF
DNA: TGTGCCACCAGTGATTTGGGACGTAGCTCCTACAATGAGCAGTTCTTC

D: NA
size: NA
V: TRBV6-4
J: TRBJ1-6
CDR3: CASSDSPREGSPLHF
DNA: TGTGCCAGCAGTGACTCCCCCAGGGAGGGGTCACCCCTCCACTTT

D: NA
size: NA
V: TRBV6-4
J: TRBJ2-7
CDR3: CASSLLEPTNPYEQYF
DNA: TGTGCCAGCAGTCTCCTCGAGCCCACAAACCCATACGAGCAGTACTTC

D: NA
size: NA
V: TRBV3-1/TRBV3-2
J: TRBJ2-7
CDR3: CASSQLYEQYF
DNA: TGTGCCAGCAGCCAACTCTACGAGCAGTACTTC

D: NA
size: NA
V: TRBV4-1
J: TRBJ2-1
CDR3: CASSQDRWRGGVYNEQFF
DNA: TGCGCCAGCAGCCAAGATCGATGGAGGGGAGGAGTCTACAATGAGCAGTTCTTC

D: NA
size: NA
V: TRBV23-1
J: TRBJ2-7
CDR3: CASSRLGRWQLPTYEQYF
DNA: TGCGCCAGCAGCCGTCTGGGACGCTGGCAACTGCCGACCTACGAGCAGTACTTC

D: NA
size: NA
V: TRBV19
J: TRBJ2-2
CDR3: CASSRDHPGELFF
DNA: TGTGCCAGTAGTCGGGACCACCCCGGGGAGCTGTTTTTT

D: TRBD2
size: NA
V: TRBV6-6
J: TRBJ2-7
CDR3: CASSYERGLGQYF
DNA: TGTGCCAGCAGTTACGAGCGGGGTCTAGGGCAGTACTTC

D: NA
size: NA
V: TRBV4-1
J: TRBJ1-1
CDR3: CASSRTVLGDTEAFF
DNA: TGCGCCAGCAGTCGGACAGTTCTCGGGGACACTGAAGCTTTCTTT

D: NA
size: NA
V: TRBV7-2
J: TRBJ1-2
CDR3: CASSQDRTYGYTF
DNA: TGTGCCAGCAGCCAGGACAGAACCTATGGCTACACCTTC

D: TRBD1
size: NA
V: TRBV3-1/TRBV3-2
J: TRBJ2-2
CDR3: CASSQDPGGTGELFF
DNA: TGTGCCAGCAGCCAAGATCCAGGGGGAACCGGGGAGCTGTTTTTT

D: TRBD1
size: NA
V: TRBV25-1
J: TRBJ1-2
CDR3: CASSVQGADGYTF
DNA: TGTGCCAGCAGTGTACAGGGGGCAGACGGCTACACCTTC

D: TRBD2
size: NA
V: TRBV28
J: TRBJ2-3
CDR3: CASKKGLAGEDTQYF
DNA: TGTGCCAGCAAAAAGGGACTAGCGGGGGAAGATACGCAGTATTTT

D: NA
size: NA
V: TRBV10-3
J: TRBJ1-6
CDR3: CAISERTENSPLHF
DNA: TGTGCCATCAGTGAGAGGACAGAAAATTCACCCCTCCACTTT

D: TRBD1
size: NA
V: TRBV5-1
J: TRBJ2-5
CDR3: CASSLAGQGAVETQYF
DNA: TGCGCCAGCAGCTTGGCCGGACAGGGGGCGGTAGAGACCCAGTACTTC

D: NA
size: NA
V: TRBV10-3
J: TRBJ1-1
CDR3: CAISESSANTEAFF
DNA: TGTGCCATCAGTGAGTCGTCGGCGAACACTGAAGCTTTCTTT

D: TRBD1
size: NA
V: TRBV27
J: TRBJ2-2
CDR3: CASSLGTGGANTGELFF
DNA: TGTGCCAGCAGTTTAGGGACAGGGGGCGCAAACACCGGGGAGCTGTTTTTT

D: NA
size: NA
V: TRBV9
J: TRBJ1-2
CDR3: CASSVVNGLIPYGYTF
DNA: TGTGCCAGCAGCGTAGTGAATGGCCTCATCCCCTATGGCTACACCTTC

D: TRBD1
size: NA
V: TRBV6-5
J: TRBJ1-5
CDR3: CASIPTGGQPQHF
DNA: TGTGCCAGCATCCCGACAGGGGGCCAGCCCCAGCATTTT

D: TRBD1
size: once
V: TRBV6-5
J: TRBJ2-1
CDR3: CASSYSDRGHEQFF
DNA: TGTGCCAGCAGTTACTCGGACAGGGGCCATGAGCAGTTCTTC

D: NA
size: NA
V: TRBV11-2
J: TRBJ1-1
CDR3: CASSLAQGTEAFF
DNA: TGTGCCAGCAGCTTAGCCCAGGGCACTGAAGCTTTCTTT

D: NA
size: NA
V: TRBV27
J: TRBJ1-1
CDR3: CASSFGRVMNTEAFF
DNA: TGTGCCAGCAGTTTTGGCAGGGTCATGAACACTGAAGCTTTCTTT

D: NA
size: NA
V: TRBV12-5
J: TRBJ2-1
CDR3: CASGLVLGLGGNYNEQFF
DNA: TGTGCTAGTGGTTTGGTACTTGGACTAGGGGGGAACTACAATGAGCAGTTCTTC

D: NA
size: NA
V: TRBV12-3/TRBV12-4
J: TRBJ1-5
CDR3: CASTADRNQPQHF
DNA: TGTGCCAGCACCGCTGACCGGAATCAGCCCCAGCATTTT

D: NA
size: NA
V: TRBV27
J: TRBJ1-4
CDR3: CASRGTRTVFNEKLFF
DNA: TGTGCCAGCAGAGGAACCAGGACGGTGTTTAATGAAAAACTGTTTTTT

D: NA
size: NA
V: TRBV5-8
J: TRBJ1-1
CDR3: CASSRTSEAFF
DNA: TGTGCCAGCAGCCGGACTTCTGAAGCTTTCTTT

D: NA
size: NA
V: TRBV5-5
J: TRBJ1-2
CDR3: CASSFVPTASNYGYTF
DNA: TGTGCCAGCAGCTTCGTTCCTACGGCCTCTAACTATGGCTACACCTTC

D: TRBD1
size: NA
V: TRBV25-1
J: TRBJ1-2
CDR3: CASSRDRGLGYTF
DNA: TGTGCCAGCAGCCGGGACAGGGGGCTAGGCTACACCTTC

D: NA
size: NA
V: TRBV2
J: TRBJ1-1
CDR3: CASTLNTEAFF
DNA: TGTGCCAGCACCCTAAACACTGAAGCTTTCTTT

D: NA
size: NA
V: TRBV6-4
J: TRBJ2-6
CDR3: CASSPTGSSGANVLTF
DNA: TGTGCCAGCAGCCCAACAGGGAGCTCTGGGGCCAACGTCCTGACTTTC

D: NA
size: NA
V: TRBV15
J: TRBJ2-1
CDR3: CATSPRPYNEQFF
DNA: TGTGCCACCAGCCCCCGGCCTTACAATGAGCAGTTCTTC

D: NA
size: NA
V: TRBV9
J: TRBJ2-3
CDR3: CASSVGIADTQYF
DNA: TGTGCCAGCAGCGTAGGGATCGCAGATACGCAGTATTTT

D: NA
size: once
V: TRBV25-1
J: TRBJ2-3
CDR3: CASSESSSTDTQYF
DNA: TGTGCCAGCAGTGAATCTTCTAGCACAGATACGCAGTATTTT

D: TRBD1
size: NA
V: TRBV27
J: TRBJ2-7
CDR3: CASWTGAGTGVAGLPYEQYF
DNA: TGTGCCAGCTGGACAGGGGCCGGGACAGGGGTTGCGGGACTACCTTACGAGCAGTACTTC

D: TRBD1
size: NA
V: TRBV28
J: TRBJ1-6
CDR3: CASRMTGSGSPLHF
DNA: TGTGCCAGCAGGATGACAGGGTCCGGTTCACCCCTCCACTTT

D: NA
size: NA
V: TRBV11-2
J: TRBJ1-1
CDR3: CASSLSSGGTEAFF
DNA: TGTGCCAGCAGCTTATCCTCGGGGGGGACTGAAGCTTTCTTT

D: NA
size: NA
V: TRBV5-1
J: TRBJ2-5
CDR3: CASSLGIDRGARETQYF
DNA: TGCGCCAGCAGCTTGGGCATAGACAGAGGGGCACGGGAGACCCAGTACTTC